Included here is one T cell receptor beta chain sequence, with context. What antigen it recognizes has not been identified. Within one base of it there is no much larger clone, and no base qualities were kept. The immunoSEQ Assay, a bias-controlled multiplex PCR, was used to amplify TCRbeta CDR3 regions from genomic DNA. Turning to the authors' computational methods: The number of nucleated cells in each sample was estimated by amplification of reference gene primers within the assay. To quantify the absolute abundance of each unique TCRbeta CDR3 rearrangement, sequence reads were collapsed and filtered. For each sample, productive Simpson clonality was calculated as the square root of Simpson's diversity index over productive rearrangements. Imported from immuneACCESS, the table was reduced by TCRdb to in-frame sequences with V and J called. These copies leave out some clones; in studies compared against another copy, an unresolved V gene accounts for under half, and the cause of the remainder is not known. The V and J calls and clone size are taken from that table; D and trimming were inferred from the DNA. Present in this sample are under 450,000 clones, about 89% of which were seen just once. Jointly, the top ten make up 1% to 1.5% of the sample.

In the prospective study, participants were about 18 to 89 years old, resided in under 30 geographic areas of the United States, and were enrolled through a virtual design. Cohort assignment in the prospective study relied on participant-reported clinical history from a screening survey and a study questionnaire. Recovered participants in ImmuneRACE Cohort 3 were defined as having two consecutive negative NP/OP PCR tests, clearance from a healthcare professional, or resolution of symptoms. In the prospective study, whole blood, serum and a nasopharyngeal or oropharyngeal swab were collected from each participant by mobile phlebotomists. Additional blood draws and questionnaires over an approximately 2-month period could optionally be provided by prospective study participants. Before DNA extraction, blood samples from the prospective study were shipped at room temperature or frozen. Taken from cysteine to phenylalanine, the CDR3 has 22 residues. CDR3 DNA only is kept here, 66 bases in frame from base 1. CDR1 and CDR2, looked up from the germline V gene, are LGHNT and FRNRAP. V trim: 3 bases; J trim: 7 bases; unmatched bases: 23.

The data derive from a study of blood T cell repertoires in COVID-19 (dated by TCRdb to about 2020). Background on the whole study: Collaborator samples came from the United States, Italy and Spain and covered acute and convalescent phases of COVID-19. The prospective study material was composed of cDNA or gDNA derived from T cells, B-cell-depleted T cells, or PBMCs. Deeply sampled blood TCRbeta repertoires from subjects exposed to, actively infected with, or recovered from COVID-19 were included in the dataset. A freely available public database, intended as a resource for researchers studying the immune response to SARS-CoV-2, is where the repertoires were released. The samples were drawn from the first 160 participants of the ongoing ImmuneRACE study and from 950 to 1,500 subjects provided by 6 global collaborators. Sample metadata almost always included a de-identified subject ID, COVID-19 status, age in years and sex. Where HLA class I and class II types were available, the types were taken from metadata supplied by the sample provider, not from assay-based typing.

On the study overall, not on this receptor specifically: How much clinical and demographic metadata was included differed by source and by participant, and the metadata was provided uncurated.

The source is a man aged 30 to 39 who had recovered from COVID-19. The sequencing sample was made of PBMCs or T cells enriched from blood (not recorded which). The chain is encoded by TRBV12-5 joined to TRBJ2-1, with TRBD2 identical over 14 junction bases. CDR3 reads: CASGFEATLGTSGGALRNEQFF. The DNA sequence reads TGTGCTAGTGGTTTCGAAGCCACCCTTGGGACTAGCGGGGGCGCCTTACGGAATGAGCAGTTCTTC. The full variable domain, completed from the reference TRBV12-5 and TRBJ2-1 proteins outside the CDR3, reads DARVTQTPRHKVTEMGQEVTMRCQPILGHNTVFWYRQTMMQGLELLAYFRNRAPLDDSGMPKDRFSAEMPDATLATLKIQPSEPRDSAVYFCASGFEATLGTSGGALRNEQFFGPGTRLTVL.